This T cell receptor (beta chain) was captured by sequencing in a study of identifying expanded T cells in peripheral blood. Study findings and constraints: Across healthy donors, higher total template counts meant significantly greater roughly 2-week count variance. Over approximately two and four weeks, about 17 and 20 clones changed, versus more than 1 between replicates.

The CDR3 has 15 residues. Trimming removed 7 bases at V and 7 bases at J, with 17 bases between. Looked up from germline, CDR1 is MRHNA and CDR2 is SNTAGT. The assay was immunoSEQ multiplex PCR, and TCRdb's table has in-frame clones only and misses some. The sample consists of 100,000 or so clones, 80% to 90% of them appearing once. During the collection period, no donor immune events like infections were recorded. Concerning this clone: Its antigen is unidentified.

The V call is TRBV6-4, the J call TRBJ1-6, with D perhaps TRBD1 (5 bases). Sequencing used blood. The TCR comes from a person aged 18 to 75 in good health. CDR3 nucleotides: TGTGCCAGCATCTGGCAGGGCCCCGTCAATTCACCCCTCCACTTT. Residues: CASIWQGPVNSPLHF.